The 15 T cell receptor beta chains below come from one sample, sequenced in a study of T cell responses to AZD1222 COVID-19 vaccine. Here immunoSEQ multiplex PCR was the method, and the copy in TCRdb shows in-frame clones only, minus some. Among about 140,000 clones listed, roughly 92% were seen once. Sequenced here: peripheral blood, sampled on day 0 of AZD1222 vaccination. The receptors shown here come from an adult in good health.

The rearrangement links TRBV11-2 to TRBJ2-2; 14 bases agree with TRBD2. This CDR3 is built from 17 residues. The germline V gene has CDR1 SGHAT and CDR2 FQNNGV. V shed 5 bases and J 2 bases; nucleotides not matched to a gene: 4. In DNA, the CDR3 is TGTGCCAGCAGCCTAGGACTAGCGGGAGGAAACACCGGGGAGCTGTTTTTT. Translation: CASSLGLAGGNTGELFF.

V and J are TRBV7-9 and TRBJ1-4, with D tentatively TRBD1 (5 bases). Germline V lookup: CDR1 SEHNR, CDR2 FQNEAQ (reference sequence). This CDR3 contains 14 residues. Trimming took 5 bases from V and 8 from J, leaving 15 bases between them. CDR3 sequence: CASSVGEMGEKLFF. CDR3 sequence (DNA): TGTGCCAGCAGCGTAGGGGAGATGGGAGAAAAACTGTTTTTT.

The CDR3 nucleotides are TGTGCCAGCAGCCAAGATCCAGGGTTGCCCTACAATGAGCAGTTCTTC. Protein sequence: CASSQDPGLPYNEQFF. This rearrangement joins TRBV4-2 to TRBJ2-1, with a tentative D call TRBD1 (5 bases). V was pared by 0 bases and J by 2 bases, with 11 bases between. CDR3 length: 16 amino acids. CDR1 is LGHNA and CDR2 is YNFKEQ in the germline V gene.

V is TRBV6-2 or TRBV6-3 and J is TRBJ2-1; D call uncertain. V dropped 5 bases and J dropped 7 bases, with 12 bases sitting between them. CDR1 is MNHEY and CDR2 is SVGEGT in the germline V gene. The CDR3 has 13 residues. The CDR3: CASSPTLVNEQFF. The CDR3 nucleotides read TGTGCCAGCAGTCCGACTTTAGTTAATGAGCAGTTCTTC.

The rearrangement links TRBV6-5 to TRBJ1-2; 7 bases match TRBD1. The CDR3 contains 15 residues. CDR1 is MNHEY and CDR2 is SVGAGI in the germline V gene. V was clipped by 4 bases and J by 4 bases; unmatched bases: 9. CDR3 amino acids: CASSSTDRTVYGYTF. CDR3 nucleotide sequence: TGTGCCAGCAGTTCCACGGACAGGACTGTCTATGGCTACACCTTC.

CDR3 sequence (DNA): TGTGCCAGCTCACCAAGGGACAGGGGAAGGGAGCAGTACTTC. Translation gives CASSPRDRGREQYF. The J gene is TRBJ2-7, the V gene TRBV18; 10 bases fit TRBD1. CDR3 length: 14 residues. Trimming at V came to 2 bases and at J to 7 bases, leaving 5 bases not matched to a gene. The germline CDR1 and CDR2 sequences are KGHSH and LQKENI.

This clone appeared a few times. V is TRBV7-3 and J is TRBJ2-5, with D unresolved. Germline CDR1 and CDR2: SGHTA and FQGTGA. V lost 5 bases and J lost 1, with 8 bases in between. The CDR3 contains 13 residues. CDR3 sequence: CASSRSLQETQYF. The CDR3 nucleotides are TGTGCCAGCAGCCGGAGCCTCCAAGAGACCCAGTACTTC.

The rearrangement joins TRBV2 to TRBJ1-1, with 9 bases identical to TRBD1. CDR3 length: 15 amino acids. V shed 6 bases, J shed 4 bases, and the junction held 9 bases outside the gene matches. The V gene's germline CDR1 is SNHLY and CDR2 FYNNEI. The CDR3 region is CASREQGAWVTEAFF. Written as DNA, the CDR3 is TGTGCCAGCAGGGAACAGGGGGCTTGGGTCACTGAAGCTTTCTTT.

The chain combines TRBV5-6 with TRBJ2-1; tentative D call: TRBD2 (5 bases). Trimming pared 6 bases from V and 10 bases from J, leaving 35 bases between. Germline V lookup: CDR1 SGHDT, CDR2 YYEEEE. The CDR3 contains 19 residues. The CDR3 nucleotides read TGTGCCAGCAACGAACCGGGCAGACTCAGGCAATACTCGGAGGAAGAGCAGTTCTTC. Protein product: CASNEPGRLRQYSEEEQFF.

The gene calls are TRBV20-1 and TRBJ2-1; D may be TRBD2 (5 bases). Germline CDR1 is DFQATT and CDR2 is SNEGSKA (reference sequence). This CDR3 has 11 amino acids. V was trimmed by 6 bases and J by 7 bases, leaving 10 bases between them. This chain's CDR3 is CSAGWTNEQFF. In DNA form, the CDR3 reads TGCAGTGCCGGCTGGACTAATGAGCAGTTCTTC.

The chain couples TRBV3-1 (or the pseudogene TRBV3-2) to TRBJ2-3; possibly TRBD1 or TRBD2 for D (5 bases each). Germline values: CDR1 LGHDT, CDR2 YNNKEL (reference sequence). This CDR3 has 16 amino acids. V lost 5 bases, J lost 0 bases, and 15 bases lay in between. In DNA form, the CDR3 reads TGTGCCAGCAGCGAAGGGACGGATGCTAGCACAGATACGCAGTATTTT. It is translated as CASSEGTDASTDTQYF.

The table lists this clone with a few counts. The chain is built from TRBV6-5 and TRBJ1-2; TRBD1 agrees at 10 bases. The CDR3 covers 16 residues. V lost 4 bases and J lost 4; bases outside the gene matches: 9. Germline loops: CDR1 MNHEY, CDR2 SVGAGI. This CDR3 reads CASSSLPGTGAYGYTF. The CDR3 region has the DNA TGTGCCAGCAGTTCCCTCCCCGGGACAGGGGCCTATGGCTACACCTTC.

J is TRBJ2-5 and V is TRBV6-5, with D hard to call. This CDR3 contains 15 residues. Trimming left V 5 bases short and J 4 bases short, with 17 bases between. The germline V gene encodes CDR1 MNHEY and CDR2 SVGAGI. The CDR3 DNA reads as TGTGCCAGCAGTCAAACGACAAATACCCGAGAGACCCAGTACTTC. Translated, it gives CASSQTTNTRETQYF.

The V gene is TRBV28, the J gene TRBJ2-5; D is unclear. Trimming took off 1 base at V and 5 bases at J, with 2 bases between the two ends. The CDR3 extends over 11 amino acids. Germline CDR1 reads MDHEN; CDR2 reads SYDVKM. CDR3 residues: CASSLSETQYF. CDR3 sequence (DNA): TGTGCCAGCAGTTTATCCGAGACCCAGTACTTC.

The CDR3 nucleotides read TGTGCCAGCAGTTTACACACAAAGCAGTACTTC. Its translation: CASSLHTKQYF. The chain uses TRBV6-5 and TRBJ2-7; D remains ambiguous. Germline CDR1 is MNHEY and CDR2 is SVGAGI. The CDR3 totals 11 residues. Trimming removed 4 bases at V and 8 bases at J, with 9 bases between.